This entry lists 3 T cell receptor beta chains sequenced from one sample in a study of blood T cells in healthy people across ages. The use of a sample-barcoded 5' primer and a J-beta primer mix characterized a second PCR of about 6 to 11 cycles. TCRdb redid the calling of the 5' RACE reads with MiXCR, one entry per CDR3 protein. This table has about 780,000 distinct CDR3 sequences, more than 25% appearing once. This sample was also put to use in a study of T cells of mothers and their children.

What was sequenced was blood. The receptors originated from a boy younger than 18 in good health.

The rearrangement links TRBV14 to TRBJ1-5; D gene unclear. Germline values: CDR1 SGHDN, CDR2 FVKESK. Trimming left V 2 bases short and J 4 bases short, with 6 bases between. This CDR3 is built from 13 residues. The CDR3 spells CASSQSGNQPQHF. CDR3 nucleotides: TGTGCCAGCAGCCAATCCGGGAATCAGCCCCAGCATTTT.

This clonotype was observed a handful of times. The V and J genes are TRBV6-6 and TRBJ2-5; D remains unclear. The end of the DNA is better explained by TRBJ2-7, so the J call may be wrong. Germline values: CDR1 MNHNY, CDR2 SVGAGI (reference sequence). The CDR3 runs 13 residues. The CDR3 region is CASTGDVSYEQYF. The CDR3 nucleotides read TGTGCCAGCACCGGAGACGTCTCCTACGAGCAGTACTTC.

This sequence joins TRBV18 and TRBJ1-1; the D gene is possibly TRBD1 (5 bases). Germline CDR1 reads KGHSH; CDR2 reads LQKENI. The V end was cut by 2 bases, the J end by 0 bases, with 16 bases between. CDR3 length: 17 amino acids. CDR3 protein: CASSPNRQRMVNTEAFF. DNA for the CDR3: TGTGCCAGCTCACCAAACAGGCAGCGGATGGTGAACACTGAAGCTTTCTTT.